What follows are 5 T cell receptor beta chains derived from one specimen sequenced in a study. TCRdb processed the 5' RACE reads anew with MiXCR; each CDR3 protein has one entry. The sample table includes dozens of distinct CDR3 sequences. The sequencing sample was made of memory CD4+ T cells sorted from a lymph node. Specified subset: memory CD4+ T cells, CD4+CD45RO+CD25-. The receptors were gathered from a female donor with breast cancer.

To note about this clonotype: The library was built for alpha chains, so this beta chain is an off-target read and its size means little. The rearrangement joins TRBV20-1 to TRBJ1-1; 9 nucleotides agree with TRBD1. This CDR3 spans 14 amino acids. Trimming at V came to 3 bases and at J to 5 bases, leaving 7 bases not matched to a gene. The germline V gene has CDR1 DFQATT and CDR2 SNEGSKA (reference sequence). The CDR3 sequence is CSASLTGGGTEAFF. CDR3 in DNA: TGCAGTGCTAGTCTCACAGGGGGCGGTACTGAAGCTTTCTTT.

Concerning this clonotype: Within a library made for alpha chains, this beta chain is off target, and its count is uninformative. V is TRBV7-4 and J is TRBJ1-1; no clear D. Trimming pared 8 bases from V and 5 bases from J, leaving 18 bases between. CDR1 SGHVT and CDR2 SQSDAQ come from the germline V gene. The CDR3 runs 14 residues. The CDR3 region is CASRMGGLGTEAFF. The CDR3 DNA reads as TGTGCCAGCCGAATGGGAGGCCTAGGGACTGAAGCTTTCTTT.

Concerning this clonotype itself: This beta chain was picked up by a library intended for alpha chains and is off target, so its count carries little meaning. The chain links TRBV24-1 to TRBJ2-3; weak D call: TRBD2 (8 bases). This CDR3 is 15 amino acids long. In germline, CDR1 is KGHDR, CDR2 SFDVKD. V was shortened by 1 base and J by 6 bases, with 13 bases between the two germline ends. The DNA for the CDR3 is TGTGCCACCAGTGATTTTAGCGGGACAGCGGATACGCAGTATTTT. Translating gives CATSDFSGTADTQYF.

Comments on this clonotype: Little can be read into the size of this beta chain, an off-target read in a library designed for alpha chains. The rearrangement links TRBV20-1 to TRBJ1-3; 8 positions agree with TRBD1. CDR1 is DFQATT, CDR2 SNEGSKA, per germline (reference sequence). V shed 0 bases and J 2 bases; nucleotides not matched to a gene: 9. The CDR3 contains 17 residues. This CDR3 reads CSARDPVGRGPGNTIYF. The CDR3 DNA sequence: TGCAGTGCTAGAGATCCGGTGGGCAGGGGGCCTGGAAACACCATATATTTT.

As for this clonotype: The library was built for alpha chains, so this beta chain is an off-target read and its size means little. The genes are TRBV18 and TRBJ1-1; 7 bases map to TRBD1. CDR1 is KGHSH and CDR2 is LQKENI in the germline V gene. V was pared by 1 base and J by 4 bases, with 3 bases of the junction left unmatched. CDR3 length: 14 residues. The CDR3, as DNA: TGTGCCAGCTCACCACTCCGGGACAGCACTGAAGCTTTCTTT. This codes for CASSPLRDSTEAFF. The full variable domain, rest sourced from reference TRBV18 and TRBJ1-1, is NAGVMQNPRHLVRRRGQEARLRCSPMKGHSHVYWYRQLPEEGLKFMVYLQKENIIDESGMPKERFSAEFPKEGPSILRIQQVVRGDSAAYFCASSPLRDSTEAFFGQGTRLTVV.